The rows below give T cell receptor beta chains drawn from one sample of a study of OX40 agonist ivuxolimab in advanced cancers. Sequencing was performed with immunoSEQ multiplex PCR; in TCRdb, only in-frame clones are kept and a portion is missing. Of 68,000 or so clones listed, about 84% are singletons. Sequencing used CD4+ or CD8+ T cells sorted from blood, obtained in a trial of the OX40 agonist ivuxolimab. The receptors shown here come from an adult with an advanced solid tumor such as melanoma, head and neck, liver or kidney cancer. Both conserved end residues are part of each CDR3.

TRBV4-1 | CASSHSATGLGEQYF
TRBV5-8 | CASSAIMNTEAFF
TRBV18 | CASVDRGNGGTQYF
TRBV7-2 | CASSLYPGTASGNTIYF
TRBV5-1 | CASSLSSSAVNTGELFF
TRBV15 | CATSPGQGARPLHF
TRBV19 | CASSIVGTQNTEAFF
TRBV7-3 | CASSRNMNTEAFF
TRBV9 | CASSVGSYNEQFF
TRBV30 | CAWGPWGEAFF
TRBV19 | CASRRTSNTGELFF
TRBV18 | CASSPDRNSPLHF
TRBV10-1 | CASSEDPGAGDTQYF
TRBV11-2 | CASSLQGYEQYF
TRBV10-3 | CAISVPPQGGAPDTQYF
TRBV6-5 | CASRDGQGEASPLHF
TRBV4-1 | CASSLLGGVWEKLFF
TRBV18 | CASSPPTGLTDTQYF
TRBV7-2 | CASSLGLAGGVTETQYF
TRBV2 | CASSDLPYSNQPQHF
TRBV27 | CASSGGGPGYEQYF
TRBV4-3 | CASSQDGQYTPQHF
TRBV21-1 | CASSRPGQPLDLRELFF
TRBV30 | CAWSAGVNQPQHF
TRBV27 | CASSLGGSNQPQHF
TRBV7-8 | CASSPGGWNEQFF
TRBV5-1 | CASSPGTRDDTQYF
TRBV15 | CATSRDYTIYEQYF